This TCR beta chain is from a study of cytomegalovirus exposure and HLA in healthy donors. Trimming pared 4 bases from V and 0 bases from J, leaving 13 bases between. Germline V gene sequence: CDR1 GTSNPN, CDR2 SVGIG (reference sequence). This CDR3 comprises 14 residues. About this clone itself: Its antigen is not known.

The PCR ran on 60 Vbeta and 13 Jbeta primers. Sequenced by immunoSEQ multiplex PCR; TCRdb stores in-frame clones only, minus some. The sample holds roughly 33,000 clones; about 80% are singletons and the top ten take 6%. Findings of the study overall: Segments of the TCR beta V type were, in most cases, productive about 90% or about 30% of the time in an earlier analysis.

The gene calls are TRBV30 and TRBJ2-7, with a tentative D call TRBD2 (6 bases). The TCR sequence derives from a male donor in good health and CMV-seronegative. Sequenced: PBMCs. The DNA for the CDR3 is TGTGCCTGGAAGGGGAGGCGGGCCTCCTACGAGCAGTACTTC. The encoded protein is CAWKGRRASYEQYF.